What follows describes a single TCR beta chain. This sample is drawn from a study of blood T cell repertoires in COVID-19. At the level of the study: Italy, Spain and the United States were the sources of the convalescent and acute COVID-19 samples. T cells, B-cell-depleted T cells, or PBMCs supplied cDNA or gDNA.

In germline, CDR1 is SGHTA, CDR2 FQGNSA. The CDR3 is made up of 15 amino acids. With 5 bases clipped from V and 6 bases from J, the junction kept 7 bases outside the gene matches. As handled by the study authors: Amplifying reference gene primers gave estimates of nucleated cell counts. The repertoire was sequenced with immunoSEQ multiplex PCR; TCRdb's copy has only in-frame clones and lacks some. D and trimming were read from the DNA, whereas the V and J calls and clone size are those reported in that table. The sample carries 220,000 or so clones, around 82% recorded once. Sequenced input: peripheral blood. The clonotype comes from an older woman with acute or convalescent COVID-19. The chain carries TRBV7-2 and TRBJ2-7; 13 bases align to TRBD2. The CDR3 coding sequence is TGTGCCAGCAGCCCAGGACTAGCGGGGGCTGGCGAGCAGTACTTC. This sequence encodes CASSPGLAGAGEQYF. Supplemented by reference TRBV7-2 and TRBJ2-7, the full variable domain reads GAGVSQSPSNKVTEKGKDVELRCDPISGHTALYWYRQSLGQGLEFLIYFQGNSAPDKSGLPSDRFSAERTGGSVSTLTIQRTQQEDSAVYLCASSPGLAGAGEQYFGPGTRLTVT.